Listed below are T cell receptor beta chains from one sample, sequenced in a study of tumor and adjacent non-tumor tissue in lung cancer. TCRdb processed the multiplex PCR reads anew with MiXCR; each CDR3 protein has one entry. The data contain roughly 70,000 distinct CDR3 sequences, about 80% of them singletons. Sequencing was carried out using lung tumor tissue. The receptors originated from a man aged 60 to 75 with non-small cell lung cancer. Both conserved end residues are part of each CDR3.

>TRBV30|TRBJ2-1
CAWSPSMASGEWQFF
>TRBV6-5|TRBJ2-4
CASTGWPADIQYF
>TRBV2|TRBJ2-3
CDSRTGGGDTQYF
>TRBV20-1|TRBJ2-3
CSTPLAGGPHNTDTQYF
>TRBV20-1|TRBJ2-7
CSARDQGSRTYEHYF
>TRBV5-1|TRBJ2-1
CASSKEGDRLMDEQFF
>TRBV6-1|TRBJ2-7
CAGSATLGYYEQYF
>TRBV20-1|TRBJ2-5
CRTLGLAGARETQYF
>TRBV7-9|TRBJ2-7
CASSLTSSYEQYF
>TRBV11-1|TRBJ2-7
CASGLMGGNYEQYF
>TRBV29-1|TRBJ2-5
CSVRNSSAETQYF
>TRBV6-1|TRBJ2-1
CASSVPGLAGVPQFF